A selection of T cell receptor beta chains follows, all from one sample in a study of blood T cell repertoires in COVID-19. The repertoire was sequenced with immunoSEQ multiplex PCR; TCRdb's copy has only in-frame clones and lacks some. The table records about 70,000 clones, more than 70% of them present only once. Specimen: peripheral blood. The receptors derive from a human donor in a cohort sampled during active COVID-19. Both conserved end residues are part of each CDR3.

v_call	j_call	cdr3_aa
TRBV3-1/TRBV3-2	TRBJ2-1	CASSQPAGADSGEQFF
TRBV4-2	TRBJ1-2	CASSQDRELGYGYTF
TRBV5-1	TRBJ1-1	CASSLQGRDTEAFF
TRBV6-4	TRBJ2-1	CASSKTGTSGRRDNEQFF
TRBV28	TRBJ2-5	CASSLRVQETQYF
TRBV10-3	TRBJ2-7	CAISGTVDSYEQYF
TRBV19	TRBJ1-2	CASSIRLTGGYGYTF
TRBV27	TRBJ1-1	CASSHRDRGTEAFF
TRBV4-1	TRBJ2-3	CASSRTSPSTDTQYF
TRBV30	TRBJ1-2	CAWSDHPGQGETF
TRBV6-6	TRBJ2-7	CASRPTVYEQYF
TRBV6-2/TRBV6-3	TRBJ1-4	CASSYSSAAKLFF
TRBV4-2	TRBJ2-3	CASSQEGGPSTDTQYF
TRBV2	TRBJ1-2	CASSSGTGGNYGYTF
TRBV30	TRBJ1-2	CAWRRGNYGYTF
TRBV18	TRBJ2-7	CASSRRDRTYEQYF
TRBV7-9	TRBJ2-7	CASSPDSSYEQYF
TRBV6-5	TRBJ2-1	CASFNGQNNEQFF
TRBV11-3	TRBJ2-5	CASSFGPQETQYF
TRBV19	TRBJ2-1	CASSIDPGSWGFRNEQFF
TRBV7-3	TRBJ1-1	CASSLEGAPNTEAFF
TRBV5-4	TRBJ2-5	CASSTTTQETQYF
TRBV6-5	TRBJ2-7	CASSYSVRSSYEQYF
TRBV6-5	TRBJ2-3	CASKELAASTDTQYF
TRBV11-3	TRBJ2-5	CASSLGSVETQYF
TRBV5-5	TRBJ2-5	CASREASGSPRETQYF
TRBV6-1	TRBJ2-1	CASSEGLVMGVDEQFF
TRBV27	TRBJ2-3	CASSLIGRGALSADTQYF
TRBV7-2	TRBJ2-1	CASRWGGGGGDEQFF
TRBV3-1/TRBV3-2	TRBJ2-2	CASREWEGTGELFF
TRBV28	TRBJ2-1	CASSLTGPSGSSGEQFF
TRBV5-1	TRBJ1-1	CASSLERGLNTEAFF
TRBV28	TRBJ2-7	CASRPWDRVGSYEQYF
TRBV18	TRBJ1-1	CASSPQGPNTEAFF
TRBV5-1	TRBJ2-5	CASSPTPNSGQETQYF
TRBV21-1	TRBJ2-3	CASSKVGAGGFPDTQYF
TRBV24-1	TRBJ2-2	CATSTSGRGYTGELFF
TRBV29-1	TRBJ1-1	CSARGSPKNTEAFF
TRBV3-1/TRBV3-2	TRBJ1-2	CASSLDRAHGYTF
TRBV5-5	TRBJ2-7	CASSLGLAGDIYEQYF
TRBV11-2	TRBJ1-1	CASSFGGQRNTEAFF